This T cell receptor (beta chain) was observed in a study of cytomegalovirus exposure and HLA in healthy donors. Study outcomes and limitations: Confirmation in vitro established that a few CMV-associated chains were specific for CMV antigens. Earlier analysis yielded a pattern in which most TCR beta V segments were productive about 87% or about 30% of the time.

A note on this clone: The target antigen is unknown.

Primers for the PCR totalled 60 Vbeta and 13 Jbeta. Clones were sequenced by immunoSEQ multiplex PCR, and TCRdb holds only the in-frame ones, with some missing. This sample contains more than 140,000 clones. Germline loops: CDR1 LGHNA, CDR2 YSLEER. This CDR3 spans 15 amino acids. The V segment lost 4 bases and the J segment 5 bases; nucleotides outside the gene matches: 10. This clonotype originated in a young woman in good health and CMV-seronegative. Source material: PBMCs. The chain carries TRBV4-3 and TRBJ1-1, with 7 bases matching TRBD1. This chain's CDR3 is CASSRKLQGSTEAFF. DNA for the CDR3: TGCGCCAGCAGCCGAAAACTACAGGGGAGTACTGAAGCTTTCTTT.